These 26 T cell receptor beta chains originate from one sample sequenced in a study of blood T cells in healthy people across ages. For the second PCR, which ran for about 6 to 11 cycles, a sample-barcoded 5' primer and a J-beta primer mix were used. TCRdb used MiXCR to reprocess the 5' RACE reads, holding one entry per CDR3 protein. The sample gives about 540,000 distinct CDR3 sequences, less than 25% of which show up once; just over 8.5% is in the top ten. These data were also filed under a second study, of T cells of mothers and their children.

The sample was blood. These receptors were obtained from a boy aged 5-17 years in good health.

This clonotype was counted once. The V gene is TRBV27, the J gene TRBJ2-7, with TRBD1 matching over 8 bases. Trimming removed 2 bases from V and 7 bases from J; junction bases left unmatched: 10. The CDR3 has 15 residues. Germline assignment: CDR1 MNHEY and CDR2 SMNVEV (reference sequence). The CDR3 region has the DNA TGTGCCAGCAGTTTAGGGGCAGGGGGCTTAGAGGAGCAGTACTTC. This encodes CASSLGAGGLEEQYF.

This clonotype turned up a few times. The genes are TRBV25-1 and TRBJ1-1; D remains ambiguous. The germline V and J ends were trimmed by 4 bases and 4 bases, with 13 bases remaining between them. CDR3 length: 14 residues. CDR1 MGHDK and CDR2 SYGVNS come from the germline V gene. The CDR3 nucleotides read TGTGCCAGCAGTGGGACGGGAGGAGGCACTGAAGCTTTCTTT. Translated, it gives CASSGTGGGTEAFF.

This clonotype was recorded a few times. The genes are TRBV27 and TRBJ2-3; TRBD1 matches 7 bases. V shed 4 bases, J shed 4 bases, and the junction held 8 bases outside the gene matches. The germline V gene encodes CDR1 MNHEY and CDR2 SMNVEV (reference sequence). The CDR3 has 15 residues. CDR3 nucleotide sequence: TGTGCCAGCAGTTCAATGACAGGGACATCAGATACGCAGTATTTT. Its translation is CASSSMTGTSDTQYF.

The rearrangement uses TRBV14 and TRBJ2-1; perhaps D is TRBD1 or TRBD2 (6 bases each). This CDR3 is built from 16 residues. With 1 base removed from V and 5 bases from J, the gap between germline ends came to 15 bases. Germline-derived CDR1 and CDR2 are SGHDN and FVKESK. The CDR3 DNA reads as TGTGCCAGCAGCCAAGTCTTGTCGGGGGCGAACAATGAGCAGTTCTTC. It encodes CASSQVLSGANNEQFF.

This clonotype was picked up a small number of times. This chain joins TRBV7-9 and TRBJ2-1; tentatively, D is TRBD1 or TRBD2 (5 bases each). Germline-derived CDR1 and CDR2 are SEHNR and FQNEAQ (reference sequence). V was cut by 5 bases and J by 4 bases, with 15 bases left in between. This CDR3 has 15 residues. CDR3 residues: CASSQGTGAYNEQFF. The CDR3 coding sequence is TGTGCCAGCAGCCAAGGGACCGGAGCTTACAATGAGCAGTTCTTC. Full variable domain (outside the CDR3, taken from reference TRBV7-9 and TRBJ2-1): DTGVSQNPRHKITKRGQNVTFRCDPISEHNRLYWYRQTLGQGPEFLTYFQNEAQLEKSRLLSDRFSAERPKGSFSTLEIQRTEQGDSAMYLCASSQGTGAYNEQFFGPGTRLTVL.

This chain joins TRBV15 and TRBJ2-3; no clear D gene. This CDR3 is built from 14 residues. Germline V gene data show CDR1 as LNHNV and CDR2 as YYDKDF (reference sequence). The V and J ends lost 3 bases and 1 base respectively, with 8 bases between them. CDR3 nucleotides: TGTGCCACCAGCAGGGACCGACGCACAGATACGCAGTATTTT. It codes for CATSRDRRTDTQYF.

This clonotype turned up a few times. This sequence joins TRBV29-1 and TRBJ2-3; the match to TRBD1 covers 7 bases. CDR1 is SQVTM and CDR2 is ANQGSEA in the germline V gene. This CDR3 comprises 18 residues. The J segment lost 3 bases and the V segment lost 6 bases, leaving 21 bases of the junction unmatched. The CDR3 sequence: CSVGRRNRGLSGTDTQYF. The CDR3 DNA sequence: TGCAGCGTCGGCCGAAGGAACAGGGGTCTGTCAGGTACAGATACGCAGTATTTT.

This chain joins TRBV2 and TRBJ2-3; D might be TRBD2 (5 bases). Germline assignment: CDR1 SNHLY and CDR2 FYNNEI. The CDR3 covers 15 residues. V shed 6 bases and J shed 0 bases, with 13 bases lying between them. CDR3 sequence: CASSPTGSSTDTQYF. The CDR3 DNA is TGTGCCAGCAGCCCAACGGGGAGTAGCACAGATACGCAGTATTTT. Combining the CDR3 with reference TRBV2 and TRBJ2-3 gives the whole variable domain EPEVTQTPSHQVTQMGQEVILRCVPISNHLYFYWYRQILGQKVEFLVSFYNNEISEKSEIFDDQFSVERPDGSNFTLKIRSTKLEDSAMYFCASSPTGSSTDTQYFGPGTRLTVL.

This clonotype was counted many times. CDR3 region: CASSDSPGASAGELFF. CDR3 in DNA: TGTGCCAGCAGTGACTCCCCCGGGGCTAGCGCCGGGGAGCTGTTTTTT. The chain is built from TRBV6-4 and TRBJ2-2; a weak D match, TRBD2 (6 bases). The CDR3 is 16 residues long. The V end was cut by 0 bases, the J end by 6 bases, with 14 bases between. CDR1 is MRHNA, CDR2 SNTAGT, per germline.

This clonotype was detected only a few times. The CDR3 is CASSPLAGTSGSQETQYF. The CDR3 coding sequence is TGTGCCAGCAGCCCCCTGGCCGGGACTAGCGGGAGCCAGGAGACCCAGTACTTC. The chain has TRBV14 and TRBJ2-5; 14 bases are a match to TRBD2. The germline V gene has CDR1 SGHDN and CDR2 FVKESK. The length of the CDR3 is 18 residues. V gave up 4 bases and J gave up 5 bases; unmatched junction bases: 12. The full variable domain, completed using reference TRBV14 and TRBJ2-5, is EAGVTQFPSHSVIEKGQTVTLRCDPISGHDNLYWYRRVMGKEIKFLLHFVKESKQDESGMPNNRFLAERTGGTYSTLKVQPAELEDSGVYFCASSPLAGTSGSQETQYFGPGTRLLVL.

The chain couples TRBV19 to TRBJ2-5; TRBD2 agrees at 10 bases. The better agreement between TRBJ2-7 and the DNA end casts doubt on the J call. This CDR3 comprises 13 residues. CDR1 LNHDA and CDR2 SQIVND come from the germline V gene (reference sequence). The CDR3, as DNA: TGTGCCACCTCTCTAGCGGGAGCCTACGAGCAGTACTTC. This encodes CATSLAGAYEQYF.

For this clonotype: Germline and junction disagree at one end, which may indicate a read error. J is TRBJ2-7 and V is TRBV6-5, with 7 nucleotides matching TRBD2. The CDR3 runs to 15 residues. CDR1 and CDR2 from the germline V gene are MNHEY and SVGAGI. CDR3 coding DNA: TGTGCCAGCAGTTACTATTGGACTAGGTCCTACGAGCAGTCCTTC. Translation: CASSYYWTRSYEQSF.

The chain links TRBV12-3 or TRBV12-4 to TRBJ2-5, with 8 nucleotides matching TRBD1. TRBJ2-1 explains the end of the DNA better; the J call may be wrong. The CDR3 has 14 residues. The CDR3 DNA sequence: TGTGCCAGCAGTCCGGACAGGGAAATCAATGAGCAGTTCTTC. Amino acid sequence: CASSPDREINEQFF.

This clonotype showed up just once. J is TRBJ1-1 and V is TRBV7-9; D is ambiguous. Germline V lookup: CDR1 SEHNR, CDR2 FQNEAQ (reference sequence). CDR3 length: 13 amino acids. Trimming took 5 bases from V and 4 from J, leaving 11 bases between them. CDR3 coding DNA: TGTGCCAGCAGCGGCCTATGGACCACTGAAGCTTTCTTT. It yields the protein CASSGLWTTEAFF.

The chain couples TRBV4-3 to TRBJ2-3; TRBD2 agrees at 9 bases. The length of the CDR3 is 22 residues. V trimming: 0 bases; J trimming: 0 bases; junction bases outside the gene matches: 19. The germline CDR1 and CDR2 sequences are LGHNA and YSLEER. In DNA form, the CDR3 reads TGCGCCAGCAGCCAAGATTTTGCCCCGGTGTTAGCGGGGGTTACTAGCACAGATACGCAGTATTTT. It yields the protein CASSQDFAPVLAGVTSTDTQYF.

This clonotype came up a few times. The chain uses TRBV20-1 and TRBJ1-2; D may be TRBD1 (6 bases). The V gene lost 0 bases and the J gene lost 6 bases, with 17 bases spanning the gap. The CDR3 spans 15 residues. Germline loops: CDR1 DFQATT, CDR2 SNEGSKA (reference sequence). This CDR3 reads CSARDVDRLEHGYTF. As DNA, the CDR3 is TGCAGTGCTAGAGACGTAGACAGGTTGGAGCATGGCTACACCTTC.

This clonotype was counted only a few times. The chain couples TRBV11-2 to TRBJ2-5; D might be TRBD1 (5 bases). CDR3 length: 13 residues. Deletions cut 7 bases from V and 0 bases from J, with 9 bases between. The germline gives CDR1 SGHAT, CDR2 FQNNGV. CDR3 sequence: CASKAGYQETQYF. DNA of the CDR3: TGTGCCAGCAAAGCAGGGTACCAAGAGACCCAGTACTTC.

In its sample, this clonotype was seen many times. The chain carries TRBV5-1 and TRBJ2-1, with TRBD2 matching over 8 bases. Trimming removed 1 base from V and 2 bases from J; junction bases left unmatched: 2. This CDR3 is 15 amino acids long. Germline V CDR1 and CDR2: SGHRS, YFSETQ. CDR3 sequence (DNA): TGCGCCAGCAGCTTGAGCGGGGGCGCCTACAATGAGCAGTTCTTC. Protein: CASSLSGGAYNEQFF.

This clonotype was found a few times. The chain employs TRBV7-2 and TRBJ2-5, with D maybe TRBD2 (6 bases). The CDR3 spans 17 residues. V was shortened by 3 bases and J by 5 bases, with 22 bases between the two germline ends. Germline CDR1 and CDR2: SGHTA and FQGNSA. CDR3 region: CASSFRRTQRVGETQYF. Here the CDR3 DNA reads TGTGCCAGCAGCTTCAGGAGGACGCAGCGGGTCGGTGAGACCCAGTACTTC.

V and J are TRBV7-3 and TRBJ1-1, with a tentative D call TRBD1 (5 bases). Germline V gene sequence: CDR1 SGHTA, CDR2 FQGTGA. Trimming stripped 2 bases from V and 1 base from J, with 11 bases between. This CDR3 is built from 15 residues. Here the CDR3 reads CASSLERGRNTEAFF. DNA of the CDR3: TGTGCCAGCAGCTTAGAGAGGGGAAGGAACACTGAAGCTTTCTTT. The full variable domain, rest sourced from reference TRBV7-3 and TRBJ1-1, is GAGVSQTPSNKVTEKGKYVELRCDPISGHTALYWYRQSLGQGPEFLIYFQGTGAADDSGLPNDRFFAVRPEGSVSTLKIQRTERGDSAVYLCASSLERGRNTEAFFGQGTRLTVV.

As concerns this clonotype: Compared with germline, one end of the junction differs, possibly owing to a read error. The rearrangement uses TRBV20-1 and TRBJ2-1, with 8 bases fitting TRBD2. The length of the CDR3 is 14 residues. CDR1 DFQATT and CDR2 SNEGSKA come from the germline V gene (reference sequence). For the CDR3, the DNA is TGCAGTGCGCAGCGGGAGCAGGGTTACAATCAGCAGTTCTTC. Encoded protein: CSAQREQGYNQQFF.

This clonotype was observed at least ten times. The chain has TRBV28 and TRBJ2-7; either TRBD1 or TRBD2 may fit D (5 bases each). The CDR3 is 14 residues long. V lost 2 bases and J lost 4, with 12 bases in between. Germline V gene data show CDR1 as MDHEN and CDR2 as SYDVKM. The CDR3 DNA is TGTGCCAGCAGTTTAGACCCTGAGGGGTACGAGCAGTACTTC. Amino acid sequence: CASSLDPEGYEQYF.

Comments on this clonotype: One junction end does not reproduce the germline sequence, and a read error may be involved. Written as DNA, the CDR3 is TGTGCCAGCAGTCGGACTAGCGGGAGGTTCGGTGAGCAGTCCTTC. Protein sequence: CASSRTSGRFGEQSF. J is TRBJ2-1 and V is TRBV6-2 or TRBV6-3; 14 nucleotides match TRBD2. The CDR3 totals 15 residues. Germline lookup yields CDR1 MNHEY and CDR2 SVGEGT.

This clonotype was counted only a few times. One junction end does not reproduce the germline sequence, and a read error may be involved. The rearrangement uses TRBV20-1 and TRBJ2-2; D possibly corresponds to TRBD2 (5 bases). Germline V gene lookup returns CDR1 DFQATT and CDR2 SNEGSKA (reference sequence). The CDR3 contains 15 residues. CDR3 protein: CSARPVFSVTGEQFF. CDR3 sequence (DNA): TGCAGTGCTAGACCCGTCTTTAGCGTCACCGGGGAGCAGTTTTTT.

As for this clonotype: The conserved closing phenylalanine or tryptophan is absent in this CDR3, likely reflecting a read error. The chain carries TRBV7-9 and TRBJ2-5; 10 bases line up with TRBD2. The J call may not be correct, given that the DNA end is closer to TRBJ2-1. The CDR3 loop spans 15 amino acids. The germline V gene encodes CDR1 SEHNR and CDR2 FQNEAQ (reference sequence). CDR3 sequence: CASSFRTSGHNEQFL. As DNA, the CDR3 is TGTGCCAGCAGCTTCCGGACTAGCGGACACAATGAGCAGTTCCTC.

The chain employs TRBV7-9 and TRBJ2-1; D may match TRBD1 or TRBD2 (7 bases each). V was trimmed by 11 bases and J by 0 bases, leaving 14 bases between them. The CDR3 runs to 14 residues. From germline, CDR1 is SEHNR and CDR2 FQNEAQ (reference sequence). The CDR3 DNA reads TGTGCCGGGCAGCGGGACAGCTCCTACAATGAGCAGTTCTTC. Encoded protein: CAGQRDSSYNEQFF.